This T cell receptor (beta chain) comes out of a study of Siglec-9 on CD8 T cells in melanoma. The method was immunoSEQ multiplex PCR; TCRdb's version includes in-frame clones alone and lacks a portion of them. The repertoire has approximately 39,000 clones, about four fifths of them found once; the top ten carry under 2%. The study's findings and limits: Siglec-9 reportedly marks and regulates an effector memory CD8+ T-cell subset apparently accumulating in melanoma tumors.

Remarks on this clone: Its target is not known.

The CDR3 runs 16 residues. The ends were cut back, 1 base at V and 10 bases at J, with 20 bases in the middle. Germline values: CDR1 SGHAT, CDR2 FQNNGV. The receptor comes from a human donor in good health. Sequencing was done on a sample of Siglec-9- CD8+ T cells sorted from blood. The rearrangement uses TRBV11-2 and TRBJ2-1; D perhaps matches TRBD1 (6 bases). The CDR3 DNA reads TGTGCCAGCAGCTTAGTAATAAAACAGGGCTTAGGCGAGCAGTTCTTC. Translation: CASSLVIKQGLGEQFF.